A single sample gave rise to the 26 T cell receptor beta chains below, sequenced in a study of blood T cell repertoires in COVID-19. Sequencing was performed with immunoSEQ multiplex PCR; in TCRdb, only in-frame clones are kept and a portion is missing. The table includes more than 250,000 clones, 86% detected once. The sequencing sample was made of peripheral blood. The receptors stem from a woman in her fifties or sixties with acute or convalescent COVID-19.

The chain couples TRBV5-4 to TRBJ2-7; D possibly corresponds to TRBD2 (6 bases). V shed 3 bases and J shed 0 bases, with 13 bases lying between them. The germline gives CDR1 SGHNT, CDR2 YYREEE (reference sequence). The CDR3 covers 15 residues. The CDR3 bases are TGTGCCAGCAGCTCCTCTAGCGCGAGCTCCTACGAGCAGTACTTC. Its translation is CASSSSSASSYEQYF.

The count of this clone is one. The genes are TRBV5-1 and TRBJ1-1, with TRBD1 matching 8 bases. Trimming at V came to 4 bases and at J to 4 bases, leaving 6 bases not matched to a gene. The CDR3 sequence is 14 residues long. Germline-derived CDR1 and CDR2 are SGHRS and YFSETQ. This CDR3 is CASSSQGAGTEAFF. Written as DNA, the CDR3 is TGCGCCAGCAGCAGCCAGGGGGCCGGCACTGAAGCTTTCTTT.

The chain recombines TRBV5-4 with TRBJ2-7, with 10 nucleotides matching TRBD1. Trimming took 0 bases from V and 7 from J; bases not matched to a gene: 4. Germline V gives CDR1 SGHNT, CDR2 YYREEE (reference sequence). The CDR3 covers 14 residues. The CDR3 DNA is TGTGCCAGCAGCTTGGAGACAGGGGGCCGGGAGCAGTACTTC. Translating it yields CASSLETGGREQYF.

The CDR3 spells CAIAYRDRVDSPLHF. CDR3 nucleotides: TGTGCCATCGCATACCGGGACAGGGTGGATTCACCCCTCCACTTT. This chain uses TRBV10-3 with TRBJ1-6, with TRBD1 matching over 9 bases. V shed 8 bases and J 8 bases; nucleotides not matched to a gene: 10. There are 15 residues in the CDR3. Germline V lookup: CDR1 ENHRY, CDR2 SYGVKD.

The rearrangement links TRBV29-1 to TRBJ1-4; no reliable D call. Germline V lookup: CDR1 SQVTM, CDR2 ANQGSEA. This CDR3 is built from 12 residues. V was shortened by 7 bases and J by 4 bases, with 10 bases between the two germline ends. In DNA, the CDR3 is TGCAGCGCCCGAACCTATAATGAAAAACTGTTTTTT. Protein product: CSARTYNEKLFF.

V gene TRBV12-3 or TRBV12-4 combines with J gene TRBJ2-5, with D maybe TRBD2 (6 bases). This CDR3 region has 13 residues. Trimming shortened V by 3 bases and J by 3 bases, and 8 bases separated the two germline ends. CDR3 sequence: CASSFGGKETQYF. The CDR3 DNA follows: TGTGCCAGCAGTTTCGGGGGAAAAGAGACCCAGTACTTC.

The chain joins TRBV5-1 to TRBJ2-7; 8 nucleotides line up with TRBD1. The V gene's germline CDR1 is SGHRS and CDR2 YFSETQ. V dropped 3 bases and J dropped 6; count of bases not matched to a gene: 2. The CDR3 covers 12 residues. CDR3 sequence (DNA): TGCGCCAGCAGCTGGACAGGGTTCGAGCAGTACTTC. Translating it yields CASSWTGFEQYF.

This clone was seen a single time. The rearrangement links TRBV30 to TRBJ2-1, with 8 bases lining up with TRBD2. Germline assignment: CDR1 GTSNPN and CDR2 SVGIG (reference sequence). Trimming cost V 1 base and J 8 bases; bases outside gene matches: 13. The length of the CDR3 is 16 residues. The CDR3 loop is CAWSAPPGLGGDEQFF. DNA of the CDR3: TGTGCCTGGAGTGCTCCGCCGGGACTAGGAGGGGATGAGCAGTTCTTC.

This chain links TRBV24-1 with TRBJ2-3; 9 bases align to TRBD1. With V trimmed by 4 bases and J by 5 bases, 6 bases remained unmatched. CDR3 length: 15 residues. The germline CDR1 and CDR2 sequences are KGHDR and SFDVKD. CDR3 residues: CATSDRTGARDTQYF. CDR3 nucleotide sequence: TGTGCCACCAGTGACCGGACAGGGGCGAGAGATACGCAGTATTTT.

The chain employs TRBV19 and TRBJ2-5; a weak D match, TRBD1 (7 bases). Trimming removed 3 bases from V and 4 bases from J, with 24 bases in between. The germline CDR1 and CDR2 sequences are LNHDA and SQIVND (reference sequence). This CDR3 is 18 amino acids long. The CDR3 here is CASSIQGVSGGGPETQYF. The CDR3, as DNA: TGTGCCAGTAGTATTCAGGGGGTGAGTGGCGGAGGGCCAGAGACCCAGTACTTC.

This clone was observed once. The V and J genes are TRBV7-2 and TRBJ2-7, with D possibly being TRBD2 (5 bases). V lost 2 bases, J lost 0 bases, and 14 bases lay in between. CDR1 SGHTA and CDR2 FQGNSA come from the germline V gene. This CDR3 comprises 16 residues. The CDR3 bases are TGTGCCAGCAGCTTAAGTGGCAGCGGACTCTCCTACGAGCAGTACTTC. Amino acid sequence: CASSLSGSGLSYEQYF.

The chain links TRBV19 to TRBJ2-1; maybe TRBD1 (5 bases). This CDR3 region has 13 residues. Germline assignment: CDR1 LNHDA and CDR2 SQIVND (reference sequence). V shed 6 bases and J shed 1 base, with 7 bases lying between them. The DNA of the CDR3 is TGTGCCAGTAGAGCAGGGTCCTACAATGAGCAGTTCTTC. Residues: CASRAGSYNEQFF.

The rearrangement links TRBV24-1 to TRBJ1-3; a weak D match, TRBD1 (6 bases). V was trimmed by 3 bases and J by 2 bases, leaving 10 bases between them. Germline assignment: CDR1 KGHDR and CDR2 SFDVKD. This CDR3 region has 15 residues. CDR3 DNA: TGTGCCACCAGTGATACAGGGAAAGCTGGAAACACCATATATTTT. Translated: CATSDTGKAGNTIYF.

The chain is built from TRBV5-6 and TRBJ2-1, with 8 bases fitting TRBD1. With 0 bases clipped from V and 0 bases from J, the junction kept 5 bases outside the gene matches. This CDR3 is 17 amino acids long. Germline assignment: CDR1 SGHDT and CDR2 YYEEEE. The DNA for the CDR3 is TGTGCCAGCAGCTTGGGCTTGGGACAGGACTCCTACAATGAGCAGTTCTTC. The encoded protein is CASSLGLGQDSYNEQFF.

This clone was seen a single time. The rearrangement uses TRBV28 and TRBJ1-2; D may be TRBD1 (6 bases). With 6 bases removed from V and 8 bases from J, the gap between germline ends came to 25 bases. The CDR3 is 16 residues long. Germline V gene sequence: CDR1 MDHEN, CDR2 SYDVKM. CDR3 protein: CASSPSPGQGHQGYTF. The DNA for the CDR3 is TGTGCCAGCAGCCCCTCCCCTGGCCAGGGGCACCAAGGCTACACCTTC.

Only one count was recorded for this clone. The V call is TRBV5-4, the J call TRBJ2-3; D might be TRBD2 (6 bases). The germline V gene encodes CDR1 SGHNT and CDR2 YYREEE (reference sequence). V was cut by 0 bases and J by 0 bases, with 11 bases left in between. The CDR3 is made up of 16 amino acids. The CDR3 protein is CASSLAAGTSTDTQYF. The CDR3, as DNA: TGTGCCAGCAGCTTGGCGGCGGGGACTAGCACAGATACGCAGTATTTT.

Only one count was recorded for this clone. The rearrangement joins TRBV29-1 to TRBJ2-1; D is possibly TRBD1 (5 bases). CDR1 is SQVTM and CDR2 is ANQGSEA in the germline V gene. The CDR3 is 14 residues long. The CDR3 spells CSTSGQDTYNEQFF. The CDR3 coding sequence is TGCTCCACCTCCGGGCAGGACACCTACAATGAGCAGTTCTTC.

The rearrangement links TRBV11-3 to TRBJ1-1; TRBD1 matches at 7 bases. The junction had 8 bases not matched to a gene; V was cut back by 1 base and J by 0 bases. CDR1 is SGHNT, CDR2 YENEEA, per germline. This CDR3 region has 17 residues. The DNA for the CDR3 is TGTGCCAGCAGCTTAGGGGGACAGCGAGCCTTGAACACTGAAGCTTTCTTT. This codes for CASSLGGQRALNTEAFF. Full variable domain (remainder filled in from reference TRBV11-3 and TRBJ1-1): EAGVVQSPRYKIIEKKQPVAFWCNPISGHNTLYWYLQNLGQGPELLIRYENEEAVDDSQLPKDRFSAERLKGVDSTLKIQPAELGDSAVYLCASSLGGQRALNTEAFFGQGTRLTVV.

In its sample, this clone was seen once. The V call is TRBV7-8, the J call TRBJ2-7; 16 bases match TRBD2. The CDR3 consists of 17 residues. Unmatched junction bases numbered 6, after V lost 0 bases and J lost 7 bases. Germline values: CDR1 SGHVS, CDR2 FQNEAQ. The CDR3 DNA reads TGTGCCAGCAGCTTAGCGGGACTAGCGGGAGGGACGTGGGAGCAGTACTTC. Translating it yields CASSLAGLAGGTWEQYF.

This clone was seen once. The V and J genes are TRBV7-3 and TRBJ1-5, with 7 positions matching TRBD1. J was trimmed by 5 bases and V by 5 bases; bases with no gene match: 3. The germline V gene encodes CDR1 SGHTA and CDR2 FQGTGA. The CDR3 spans 13 residues. In nucleotides, the CDR3 is TGTGCCAGCAGCAGTACAGGGGATCAGCCCCAGCATTTT. It translates to CASSSTGDQPQHF.

The CDR3 is CASSVAPTSGPYEQYF. DNA of the CDR3: TGTGCCAGCAGCGTAGCCCCGACTAGCGGGCCGTACGAGCAGTACTTC. V gene TRBV9 combines with J gene TRBJ2-7; the match to TRBD2 covers 10 bases. Germline V CDR1 and CDR2: SGDLS, YYNGEE. This CDR3 has 16 amino acids. V dropped 0 bases and J dropped 4; count of bases not matched to a gene: 7. The full variable domain, rest sourced from reference TRBV9 and TRBJ2-7, is DSGVTQTPKHLITATGQRVTLRCSPRSGDLSVYWYQQSLDQGLQFLIQYYNGEERAKGNILERFSAQQFPDLHSELNLSSLELGDSALYFCASSVAPTSGPYEQYFGPGTRLTVT.

Here the CDR3 reads CASTSNTEAFF. As DNA, the CDR3 is TGTGCCAGTACCTCGAACACTGAAGCTTTCTTT. The gene calls are TRBV19 and TRBJ1-1; D call uncertain. Trimming removed 7 bases at V and 1 base at J, with 4 bases between. Per germline, CDR1 LNHDA and CDR2 SQIVND (reference sequence). The CDR3 totals 11 residues. Full variable domain (remainder filled in from reference TRBV19 and TRBJ1-1): DGGITQSPKYLFRKEGQNVTLSCEQNLNHDAMYWYRQDPGQGLRLIYYSQIVNDFQKGDIAEGYSVSREKKESFPLTVTSAQKNPTAFYLCASTSNTEAFFGQGTRLTVV.

This sequence joins TRBV7-9 and TRBJ2-5, with 11 bases matching TRBD2. Looked up from germline, CDR1 is SEHNR and CDR2 is FQNEAQ (reference sequence). The J segment lost 5 bases and the V segment lost 0 bases, leaving 5 bases of the junction unmatched. This CDR3 spans 16 amino acids. The CDR3 is CASSLATSGSRETQYF. CDR3 nucleotides: TGTGCCAGCAGCTTAGCTACTAGCGGGAGTAGGGAGACCCAGTACTTC.

V usage is TRBV29-1 and J usage is TRBJ2-1; 9 nucleotides match TRBD1. The germline gives CDR1 SQVTM, CDR2 ANQGSEA. The junction had 12 bases not matched to a gene; V was cut back by 5 bases and J by 4 bases. The length of the CDR3 is 16 residues. The chain's CDR3 is CSVPPGTGLKYNEQFF. The CDR3 bases are TGCAGCGTTCCTCCCGGGACAGGGCTAAAATACAATGAGCAGTTCTTC.

The V call is TRBV7-2, the J call TRBJ2-7; D is perhaps TRBD2 (5 bases). Germline CDR1 and CDR2: SGHTA and FQGNSA. The CDR3 runs to 15 residues. V lost 3 bases and J lost 4, with 16 bases in between. This CDR3 reads CASSFGLPLGYEQYF. In DNA form, the CDR3 reads TGTGCCAGCAGCTTCGGACTGCCTTTAGGGTACGAGCAGTACTTC.

The V gene is TRBV6-2 or TRBV6-3, the J gene TRBJ2-1; 10 nucleotides align to TRBD2. This CDR3 region has 14 residues. Germline V gives CDR1 MNHEY, CDR2 SVGEGT. Losses at the gene ends were 5 bases for V and 7 bases for J; bases not matched to a gene: 5. In DNA, the CDR3 is TGTGCCAGCAGTCGGGCTAGCGGGGGTAATGAGCAGTTCTTC. Translating gives CASSRASGGNEQFF.